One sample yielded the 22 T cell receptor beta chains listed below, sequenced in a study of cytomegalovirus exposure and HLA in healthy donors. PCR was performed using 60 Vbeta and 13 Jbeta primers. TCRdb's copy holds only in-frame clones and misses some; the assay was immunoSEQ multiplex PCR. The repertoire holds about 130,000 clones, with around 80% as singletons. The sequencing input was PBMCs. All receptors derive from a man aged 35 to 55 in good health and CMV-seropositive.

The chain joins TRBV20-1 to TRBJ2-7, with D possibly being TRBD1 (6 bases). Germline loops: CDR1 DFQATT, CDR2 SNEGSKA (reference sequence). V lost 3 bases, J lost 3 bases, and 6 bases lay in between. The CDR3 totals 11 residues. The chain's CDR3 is CSASRGYEQYF. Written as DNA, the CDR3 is TGCAGTGCTAGCAGGGGCTACGAGCAGTACTTC.

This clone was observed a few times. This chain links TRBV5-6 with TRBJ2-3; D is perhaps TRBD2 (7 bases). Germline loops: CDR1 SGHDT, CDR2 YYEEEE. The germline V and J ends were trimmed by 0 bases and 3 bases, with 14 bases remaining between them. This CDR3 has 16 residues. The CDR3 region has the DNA TGTGCCAGCAGCTTGGGGGCGGGGGCGGGGACAGATACGCAGTATTTT. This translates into CASSLGAGAGTDTQYF.

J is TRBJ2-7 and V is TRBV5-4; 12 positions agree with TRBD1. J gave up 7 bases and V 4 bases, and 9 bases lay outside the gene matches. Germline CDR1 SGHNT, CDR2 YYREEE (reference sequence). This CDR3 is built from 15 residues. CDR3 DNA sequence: TGTGCCAGCAGCAAGCCGGGACAGGGGGCCTGGGAGCAGTACTTC. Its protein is CASSKPGQGAWEQYF.

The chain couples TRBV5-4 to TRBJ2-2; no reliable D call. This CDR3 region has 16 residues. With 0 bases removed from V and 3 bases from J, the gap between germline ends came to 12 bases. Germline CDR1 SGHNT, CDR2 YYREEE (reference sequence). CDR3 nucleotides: TGTGCCAGCAGCTTGGCCGATTTCCGGGACACCGGGGAGCTGTTTTTT. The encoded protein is CASSLADFRDTGELFF.

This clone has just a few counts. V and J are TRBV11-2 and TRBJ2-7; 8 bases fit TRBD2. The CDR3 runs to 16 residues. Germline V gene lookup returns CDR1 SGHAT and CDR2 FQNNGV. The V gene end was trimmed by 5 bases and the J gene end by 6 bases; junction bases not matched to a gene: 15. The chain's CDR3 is CASSPNPSGTSGEQYF. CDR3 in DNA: TGTGCCAGCAGCCCTAACCCGTCCGGGACTAGTGGCGAGCAGTACTTC.

CDR3 DNA: TGTGCCAGCAGCCCTTTGAGCGGGAGAGGCTCCTACGAGCAGTACTTC. It specifies CASSPLSGRGSYEQYF. The genes are TRBV11-2 and TRBJ2-7, with 8 bases identical to TRBD2. Looked up from germline, CDR1 is SGHAT and CDR2 is FQNNGV. This CDR3 contains 16 residues. J lost 0 bases, V lost 5 bases, and 9 bases had no gene match.

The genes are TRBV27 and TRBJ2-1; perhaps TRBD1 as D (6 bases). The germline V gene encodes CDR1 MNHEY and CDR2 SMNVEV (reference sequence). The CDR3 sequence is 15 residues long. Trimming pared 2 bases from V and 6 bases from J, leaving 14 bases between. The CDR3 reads CASSLRVQGANEQFF. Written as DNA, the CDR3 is TGTGCCAGCAGTTTACGTGTACAGGGAGCCAATGAGCAGTTCTTC.

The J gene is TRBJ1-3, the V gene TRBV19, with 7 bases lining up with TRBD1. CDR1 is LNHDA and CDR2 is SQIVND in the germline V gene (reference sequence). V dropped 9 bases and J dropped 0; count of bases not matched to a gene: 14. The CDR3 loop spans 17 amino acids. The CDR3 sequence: CASAWRYGTASGNTIYF. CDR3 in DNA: TGTGCCAGCGCATGGCGATATGGGACAGCCTCTGGAAACACCATATATTTT.

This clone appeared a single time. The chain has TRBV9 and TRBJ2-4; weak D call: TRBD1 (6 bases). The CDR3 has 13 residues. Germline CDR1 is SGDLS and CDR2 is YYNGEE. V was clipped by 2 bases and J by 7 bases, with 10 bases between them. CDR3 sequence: CASSVGATNIQYF. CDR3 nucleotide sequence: TGTGCCAGCAGCGTGGGGGCCACGAACATTCAGTACTTC. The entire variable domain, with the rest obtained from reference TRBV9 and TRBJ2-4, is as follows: DSGVTQTPKHLITATGQRVTLRCSPRSGDLSVYWYQQSLDQGLQFLIQYYNGEERAKGNILERFSAQQFPDLHSELNLSSLELGDSALYFCASSVGATNIQYFGAGTRLSVL.

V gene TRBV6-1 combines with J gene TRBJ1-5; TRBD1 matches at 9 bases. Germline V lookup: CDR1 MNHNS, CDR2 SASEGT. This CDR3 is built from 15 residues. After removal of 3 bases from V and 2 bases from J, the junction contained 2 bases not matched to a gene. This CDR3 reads CASSDRDRGNQPQHF. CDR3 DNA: TGTGCCAGCAGTGACCGGGACAGGGGCAATCAGCCCCAGCATTTT.

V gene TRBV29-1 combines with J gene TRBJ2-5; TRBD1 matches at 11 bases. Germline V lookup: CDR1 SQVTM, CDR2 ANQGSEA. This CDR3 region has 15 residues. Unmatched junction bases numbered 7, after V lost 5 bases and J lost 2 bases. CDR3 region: CSVPGQGAVQETQYF. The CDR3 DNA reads TGCAGCGTTCCAGGACAGGGGGCCGTTCAAGAGACCCAGTACTTC.

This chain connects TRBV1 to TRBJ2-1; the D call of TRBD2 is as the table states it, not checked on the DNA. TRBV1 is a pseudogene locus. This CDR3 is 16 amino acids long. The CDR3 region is CTSSQTSGRAWSEQFF. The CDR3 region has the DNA TGCACCAGCAGCCAGACTAGCGGGAGGGCCTGGAGTGAGCAGTTCTTC.

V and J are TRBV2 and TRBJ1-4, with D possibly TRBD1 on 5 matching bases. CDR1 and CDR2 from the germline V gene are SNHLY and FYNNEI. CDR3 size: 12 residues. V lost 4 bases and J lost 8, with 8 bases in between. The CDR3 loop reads CASSGAGEKLFF. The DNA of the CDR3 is TGTGCCAGCAGTGGTGCAGGGGAAAAACTGTTTTTT.

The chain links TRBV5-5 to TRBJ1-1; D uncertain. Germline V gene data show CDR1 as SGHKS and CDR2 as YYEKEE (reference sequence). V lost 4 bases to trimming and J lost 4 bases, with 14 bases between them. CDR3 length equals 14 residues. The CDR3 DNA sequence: TGTGCCAGCAGCCTGACTGGGTGGAGCACTGAAGCTTTCTTT. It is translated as CASSLTGWSTEAFF.

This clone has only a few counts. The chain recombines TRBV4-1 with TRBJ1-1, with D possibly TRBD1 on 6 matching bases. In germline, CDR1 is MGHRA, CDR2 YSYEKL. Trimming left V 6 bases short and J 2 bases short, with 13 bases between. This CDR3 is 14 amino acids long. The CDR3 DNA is TGCGCCAGCAGAGCCGGGGGGCCCAACACTGAAGCTTTCTTT. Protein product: CASRAGGPNTEAFF.

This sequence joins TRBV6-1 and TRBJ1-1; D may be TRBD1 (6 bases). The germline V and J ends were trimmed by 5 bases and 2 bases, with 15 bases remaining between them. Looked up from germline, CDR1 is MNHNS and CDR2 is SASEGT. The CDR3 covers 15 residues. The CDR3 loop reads CASSQRGGLNTEAFF. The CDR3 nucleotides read TGTGCCAGCAGTCAAAGGGGGGGTTTAAACACTGAAGCTTTCTTT.

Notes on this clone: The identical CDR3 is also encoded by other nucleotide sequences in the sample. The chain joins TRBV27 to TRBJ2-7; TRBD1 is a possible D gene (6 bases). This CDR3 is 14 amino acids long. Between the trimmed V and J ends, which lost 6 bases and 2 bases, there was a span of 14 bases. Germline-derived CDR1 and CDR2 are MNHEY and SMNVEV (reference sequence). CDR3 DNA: TGTGCCAGCAGCCCTACAGGGTCCACCTACGAGCAGTACTTC. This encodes CASSPTGSTYEQYF.

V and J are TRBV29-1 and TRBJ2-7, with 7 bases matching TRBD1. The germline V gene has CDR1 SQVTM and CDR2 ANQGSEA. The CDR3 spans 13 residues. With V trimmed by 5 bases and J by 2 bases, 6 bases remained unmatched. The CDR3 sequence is CSVIRDSAYEQYF. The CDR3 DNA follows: TGCAGCGTTATTCGGGACAGCGCCTACGAGCAGTACTTC.

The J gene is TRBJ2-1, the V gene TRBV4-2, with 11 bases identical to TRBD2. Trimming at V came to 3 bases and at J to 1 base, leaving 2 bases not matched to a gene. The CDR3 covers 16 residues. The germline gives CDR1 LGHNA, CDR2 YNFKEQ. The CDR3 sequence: CASSHLAGGSYNEQFF. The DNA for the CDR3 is TGTGCCAGCAGCCACCTAGCGGGAGGTTCCTACAATGAGCAGTTCTTC.

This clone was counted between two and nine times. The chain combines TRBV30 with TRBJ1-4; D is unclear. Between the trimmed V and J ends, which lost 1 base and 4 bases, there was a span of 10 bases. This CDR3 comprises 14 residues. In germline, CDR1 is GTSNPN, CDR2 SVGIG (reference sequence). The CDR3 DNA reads TGTGCCTGGAGTGCGGTCTCCTATAATGAAAAACTGTTTTTT. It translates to CAWSAVSYNEKLFF.

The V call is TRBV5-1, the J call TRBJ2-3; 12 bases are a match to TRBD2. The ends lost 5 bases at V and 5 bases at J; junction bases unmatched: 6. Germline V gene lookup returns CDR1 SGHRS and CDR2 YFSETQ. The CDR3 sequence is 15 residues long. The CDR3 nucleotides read TGCGCCAGCAGAAATCTAGCGGGAGGGTTAGATACGCAGTATTTT. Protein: CASRNLAGGLDTQYF.

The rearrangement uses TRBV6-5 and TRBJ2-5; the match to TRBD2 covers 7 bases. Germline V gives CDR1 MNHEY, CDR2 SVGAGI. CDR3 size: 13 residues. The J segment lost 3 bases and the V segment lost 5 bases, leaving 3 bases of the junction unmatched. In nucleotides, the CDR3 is TGTGCCAGCAGTCCCGGGAGGAAAGAGACCCAGTACTTC. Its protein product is CASSPGRKETQYF.